Listed here is a single T cell receptor (beta chain). This specimen comes from a study of blood T cell repertoires in COVID-19. Across the study: Sources were T cells, B-cell-depleted T cells, or PBMCs; the material itself was cDNA or gDNA.

The CDR3 is 16 residues long. Germline V gene sequence: CDR1 MNHNY, CDR2 SVGAGI (reference sequence). V lost 6 bases and J lost 2, with 17 bases in between. Sequenced by immunoSEQ multiplex PCR; TCRdb stores in-frame clones only, minus some. The profile covers over 30,000 clones, with approximately 81% appearing a single time and approximately 30% taken by the ten largest. The rearrangement uses TRBV6-6 and TRBJ1-3, with D maybe TRBD1 (5 bases). The source material was peripheral blood. The clonotype originates from a man at least 80 years old with active or convalescent COVID-19. The CDR3 spells CASSSTTGDTGNTIYF. For the CDR3, the DNA is TGTGCCAGCAGCAGTACAACAGGTGATACTGGAAACACCATATATTTT.